These 16 T cell receptor beta chains share one sample of origin, sequenced in a study of vaccination and CD4 T cells after COVID-19. Cultured CD4+ T cell DNA underwent sequencing with the Oncomine TCR Beta short-read assay. TCRdb re-called the PCR reads through MiXCR, storing one row per CDR3 protein. Of some 8,400 distinct CDR3 sequences listed, more than 55% were seen once; the top ten hold 35% to 45%. Treatment specified: approximately 9-day PBMC culture with coronavirus spike peptide pools or control peptides (ViraFEST assay). Which antigens these TCRs recognize remains unknown. The sequencing input was CD4+ T cells from blood, cultured in vitro. These receptor sequences come from a human donor who had recovered from COVID-19.

The chain links TRBV2 to TRBJ2-1; D may be TRBD1 (5 bases). The better agreement between TRBJ2-7 and the DNA end casts doubt on the J call. Germline V gene lookup returns CDR1 SNHLY and CDR2 FYNNEI. The length of the CDR3 is 13 residues. The CDR3 is CASSDWQGHEQYF. The DNA for the CDR3 is TGTGCCAGCAGTGATTGGCAGGGCCACGAGCAGTACTTC.

This sequence joins TRBV7-8 and TRBJ1-2; D gene ambiguous. Trimming took off 3 bases at V and 6 bases at J, with 11 bases between the two ends. Per germline, CDR1 SGHVS and CDR2 FQNEAQ. The CDR3 consists of 13 residues. CDR3 residues: CASSFPTADGYTF. As DNA, the CDR3 is TGTGCCAGCAGCTTTCCCACGGCAGATGGCTACACCTTC.

V and J are TRBV7-2 and TRBJ2-5; the D is unclear. The CDR3 contains 13 residues. Trimming pared 5 bases from V and 2 bases from J, leaving 9 bases between. CDR1 and CDR2 from the germline V gene are SGHTA and FQGNSA. CDR3 protein: CASSPDGQETQYF. The CDR3 DNA follows: TGTGCCAGCAGCCCCGATGGACAAGAGACCCAGTACTTC.

This clonotype was detected only a few times. CDR3 protein: CASSLEPQTGGSNQPQHF. In nucleotides, the CDR3 is TGTGCCAGCAGCTTAGAACCCCAGACAGGGGGAAGCAATCAGCCCCAGCATTTT. The J gene is TRBJ1-5, the V gene TRBV7-2, with 9 positions matching TRBD1. Germline V gives CDR1 SGHTA, CDR2 FQGNSA. The ends lost 1 base at V and 1 base at J; junction bases unmatched: 8. This CDR3 is 18 amino acids long.

J is TRBJ1-1 and V is TRBV28; D call uncertain. This CDR3 is 12 amino acids long. Germline V gene data show CDR1 as MDHEN and CDR2 as SYDVKM. Trimming left V 2 bases short and J 11 bases short, with 12 bases between. The CDR3, as DNA: TGTGCCAGCAGTTTAGGGGTGGGAGACGCTTTCTTT. It is translated as CASSLGVGDAFF. Looking up the rest from reference TRBV28 and TRBJ1-1 gives the full variable domain: DVKVTQSSRYLVKRTGEKVFLECVQDMDHENMFWYRQDPGLGLRLIYFSYDVKMKEKGDIPEGYSVSREKKERFSLILESASTNQTSMYLCASSLGVGDAFFGQGTRLTVV.

This rearrangement joins TRBV20-1 to TRBJ2-5, with no clear D. The germline CDR1 and CDR2 sequences are DFQATT and SNEGSKA (reference sequence). V dropped 3 bases and J dropped 5 bases, with 13 bases sitting between them. The CDR3 has 13 residues. CDR3 nucleotide sequence: TGCAGTGCTAGTGCGCCAGTAGGGGAGACCCAGTACTTC. As protein: CSASAPVGETQYF.

J is TRBJ2-7 and V is TRBV18; 8 bases are shared with TRBD2. Germline V CDR1 and CDR2: KGHSH, LQKENI. The CDR3 is 15 residues long. With V trimmed by 2 bases and J by 0 bases, 3 bases remained unmatched. The CDR3 is CASSPELAGSYEQYF. Here the CDR3 DNA reads TGTGCCAGCTCACCAGAGCTAGCGGGCTCCTACGAGCAGTACTTC.

J is TRBJ2-7 and V is TRBV20-1, with TRBD1 matching 8 bases. Germline-derived CDR1 and CDR2 are DFQATT and SNEGSKA (reference sequence). The CDR3 runs to 11 residues. With 8 bases clipped from V and 3 bases from J, the junction kept 3 bases outside the gene matches. In DNA form, the CDR3 reads TGCAGTTCGGGACAGGACTACGAGCAGTACTTC. It is translated as CSSGQDYEQYF.

This clonotype has only one observation. CDR3 DNA sequence: TGCAGTGCTAGTACGGGGGGTCTCAGCACAGATACGCAGTATTTT. Its protein is CSASTGGLSTDTQYF. The chain is built from TRBV20-1 and TRBJ2-3; TRBD2 agrees at 7 bases. There are 15 residues in the CDR3. CDR1 and CDR2 (germline): DFQATT, SNEGSKA (reference sequence). Trimming took 3 bases from V and 0 from J; bases not matched to a gene: 6.

This clonotype counts as large (0.1 to 1%). The rearrangement joins TRBV12-3 or TRBV12-4 to TRBJ1-5, with 10 bases fitting TRBD1. This CDR3 is 21 amino acids long. V lost 3 bases and J lost 7; bases outside the gene matches: 24. The CDR3 here is CASSFRSPLRDRGMYGQPQHF. CDR3 bases: TGTGCCAGCAGTTTCCGGTCTCCCCTCCGGGACAGGGGTATGTACGGGCAGCCCCAGCATTTT.

This chain links TRBV10-3 with TRBJ2-7, with a weak D call TRBD1 (6 bases). Per germline, CDR1 ENHRY and CDR2 SYGVKD. This CDR3 has 15 residues. V was cut by 4 bases and J by 4 bases, with 17 bases left in between. The CDR3 spells CAISGSGTQAYEQYF. The CDR3 nucleotides read TGTGCCATCAGTGGGTCCGGGACACAGGCATACGAGCAGTACTTC.

The chain links TRBV30 to TRBJ1-1; 7 bases align to TRBD1. Germline trimming cut 4 bases from V and 0 bases from J; bases unmatched to any gene: 8. The CDR3 sequence is 15 residues long. Germline V gives CDR1 GTSNPN, CDR2 SVGIG (reference sequence). The CDR3: CAWNRQGPVNTEAFF. The CDR3, as DNA: TGTGCCTGGAATCGACAGGGACCTGTGAACACTGAAGCTTTCTTT.

The rearrangement uses TRBV19 and TRBJ1-5, with 8 bases lining up with TRBD1. V lost 6 bases and J lost 0; bases outside the gene matches: 7. Germline V gene data show CDR1 as LNHDA and CDR2 as SQIVND (reference sequence). The CDR3 extends over 16 amino acids. The CDR3 sequence: CASSQGQAISNQPQHF. The CDR3 nucleotides read TGTGCCAGTAGCCAGGGACAGGCGATTAGCAATCAGCCCCAGCATTTT.

The rearrangement joins TRBV20-1 to TRBJ2-2; 7 nucleotides line up with TRBD1. The CDR3 runs 15 residues. Germline assignment: CDR1 DFQATT and CDR2 SNEGSKA (reference sequence). V shed 0 bases and J 6 bases; nucleotides not matched to a gene: 7. The CDR3 loop is CSARDRDSLAGELFF. In DNA, the CDR3 is TGCAGTGCTAGAGATAGGGACAGCCTGGCCGGGGAGCTGTTTTTT.

The chain combines TRBV28 with TRBJ2-5, with 11 bases aligning to TRBD2. Germline CDR1 reads MDHEN; CDR2 reads SYDVKM. The CDR3 totals 14 residues. The V gene end was trimmed by 10 bases and the J gene end by 2 bases; junction bases not matched to a gene: 6. The CDR3 nucleotides are TGTGCCATCAGACTAGCGGGGATACAAGAGACCCAGTACTTC. As protein: CAIRLAGIQETQYF.

The chain has TRBV6-1 and TRBJ2-7; 8 bases are shared with TRBD1. Losses at the gene ends were 5 bases for V and 4 bases for J; bases not matched to a gene: 7. CDR1 and CDR2 from the germline V gene are MNHNS and SASEGT. The CDR3 has 14 amino acids. CDR3 amino acids: CASSTRTGRYEQYF. CDR3 in DNA: TGTGCCAGCAGTACCAGGACAGGGCGTTACGAGCAGTACTTC.